These 30 T cell receptor beta chains were all obtained from the same sample, sequenced in a study. TCRdb reprocessed the 5' RACE reads via MiXCR and lists one record per CDR3 protein. Of thousands of distinct CDR3 sequences listed, around 50% were seen once; the top ten hold less than 4%. The specimen sequenced was naive CD4+ T cells sorted from a lymph node. Subset denoted: naive CD4+ T cells, CD4+CD45RA+CD25-. The source of these receptors is a female donor with breast cancer.

This clonotype was detected only a few times. J is TRBJ2-7 and V is TRBV6-1; D is perhaps TRBD1 or TRBD2 (5 bases each). The CDR3 runs to 14 residues. Germline loops: CDR1 MNHNS, CDR2 SASEGT. The V gene lost 6 bases and the J gene lost 4 bases, with 16 bases spanning the gap. CDR3 loop: CASRTPGPTYEQYF. DNA of the CDR3: TGTGCCAGCAGGACGCCGGGACCGACTTACGAGCAGTACTTC.

The genes are TRBV15 and TRBJ2-2; D gene unclear. Trimming removed 0 bases from V and 1 base from J, with 9 bases in between. CDR1 is LNHNV and CDR2 is YYDKDF in the germline V gene (reference sequence). The CDR3 is 16 residues long. CDR3 residues: CATSRDGRRNTGELFF. CDR3 DNA sequence: TGTGCCACCAGCAGAGACGGACGCAGGAACACCGGGGAGCTGTTTTTT.

Turning to this clonotype: A much larger clone is a single base away; this may be a read error. The rearrangement uses TRBV20-1 and TRBJ2-3; 8 bases match TRBD2. Per the germline V gene, CDR1 is DFQATT and CDR2 is SNEGSKA (reference sequence). This CDR3 has 18 amino acids. Germline trimming cut 3 bases from V and 0 bases from J; bases unmatched to any gene: 14. CDR3 region: CSARVASGWATSTDTQYF. CDR3 DNA: TGCAGTGCTAGGGTGGCTAGCGGGTGGGCCACAAGCACAGATACGCAGTATTTT.

This clonotype occurred once. Here the CDR3 reads CASRPDRDFAEAFF. Here the CDR3 DNA reads TGTGCCAGCAGACCCGACAGGGACTTCGCTGAAGCTTTCTTT. V gene TRBV2 combines with J gene TRBJ1-1, with TRBD1 identical over 7 bases. CDR3 size: 14 residues. Germline V gene data show CDR1 as SNHLY and CDR2 as FYNNEI. The trim removed 6 bases at V and 6 bases at J, leaving 10 bases unmatched. The variable domain in full, with the rest retrieved from reference TRBV2 and TRBJ1-1, is EPEVTQTPSHQVTQMGQEVILRCVPISNHLYFYWYRQILGQKVEFLVSFYNNEISEKSEIFDDQFSVERPDGSNFTLKIRSTKLEDSAMYFCASRPDRDFAEAFFGQGTRLTVV.

This clonotype has more than one count but fewer than ten. The J gene is TRBJ1-2, the V gene TRBV10-3, with TRBD1 matching 7 bases. The length of the CDR3 is 13 residues. Germline-derived CDR1 and CDR2 are ENHRY and SYGVKD. V shed 8 bases, J shed 4 bases, and the junction held 7 bases outside the gene matches. DNA for the CDR3: TGTGCCATCGGACCTACAGGGGCCTATGGCTACACCTTC. It yields the protein CAIGPTGAYGYTF.

CDR3: CASSLAGDGYEQYF. For the CDR3, the DNA is TGTGCCAGCAGCTTGGCGGGGGACGGCTACGAGCAGTACTTC. The rearrangement uses TRBV5-5 and TRBJ2-7; D might be TRBD2 (6 bases). In germline, CDR1 is SGHKS, CDR2 YYEKEE (reference sequence). The germline V and J ends were trimmed by 0 bases and 3 bases, with 10 bases remaining between them. This CDR3 contains 14 residues.

This clonotype appeared a single time. Germline and junction disagree at one end, which may indicate a read error. The genes are TRBV12-3 or TRBV12-4 and TRBJ2-2, with D possibly matching TRBD2 (5 bases). The CDR3 is 16 residues long. CDR3 coding DNA: TGCGCCAGCAGTTTTGAGGGAATGGGTAACACCGGGGAGCTGTTTTTT. It specifies CASSFEGMGNTGELFF.

This clonotype has only a few counts. The chain employs TRBV7-2 and TRBJ2-1; 8 nucleotides line up with TRBD2. The V gene end was trimmed by 3 bases and the J gene end by 3 bases; junction bases not matched to a gene: 7. Germline V gene lookup returns CDR1 SGHTA and CDR2 FQGNSA. The CDR3 spans 16 residues. CDR3 in DNA: TGTGCCAGCAGCTTTACGGGCACTAGCGGCTACAATGAGCAGTTCTTC. It is translated as CASSFTGTSGYNEQFF.

As to this clonotype: The CDR3 does not end in the conserved phenylalanine or tryptophan, so this is likely a read error. The rearrangement links TRBV7-9 to TRBJ2-3; weak D call: TRBD1 (5 bases). Per germline, CDR1 SEHNR and CDR2 FQNEAQ (reference sequence). CDR3 length: 12 amino acids. V shed 5 bases and J shed 8 bases, with 11 bases lying between them. The CDR3 DNA reads TGTGCCAGCAGCCCAGACAGAAGTACGCAGTATTGT. Translating gives CASSPDRSTQYC.

The chain couples TRBV15 to TRBJ2-5; tentatively, D is TRBD2 (5 bases). From germline, CDR1 is LNHNV and CDR2 YYDKDF (reference sequence). This CDR3 is 14 amino acids long. Trimming took 3 bases from V and 5 from J, leaving 13 bases between them. The DNA for the CDR3 is TGTGCCACCAGCAGTGGACTTGGGGTGGAGACCCAGTACTTC. It codes for CATSSGLGVETQYF.

The gene calls are TRBV5-1 and TRBJ2-1; D gene unclear. The CDR3 is 13 residues long. The germline gives CDR1 SGHRS, CDR2 YFSETQ. Trimming shortened V by 2 bases and J by 7 bases, and 10 bases separated the two germline ends. The CDR3 region has the DNA TGCGCCAGCAGCTTCGGGTCTAATAATGAGCAGTTCTTC. It specifies CASSFGSNNEQFF. The complete variable domain, with remaining parts taken from reference TRBV5-1 and TRBJ2-1, reads KAGVTQTPRYLIKTRGQQVTLSCSPISGHRSVSWYQQTPGQGLQFLFEYFSETQRNKGNFPGRFSGRQFSNSRSEMNVSTLELGDSALYLCASSFGSNNEQFFGPGTRLTVL.

With regard to this clonotype: This CDR3 fails to terminate in the conserved phenylalanine or tryptophan, so it likely reflects a read error. No DNA is shown, since the ends of the CDR3 on it are uncertain; the CDR3 is the one TCRdb lists. The rearrangement uses TRBV7-9 and TRBJ1-1; the D call of TRBD1 is as the table states it, not checked on the DNA. Ends included, the CDR3 has 12 residues. CDR1 is SEHNR, CDR2 FQNEAQ, per germline (reference sequence). CDR3 amino acids: CASSPGGQGTFL.

The chain combines TRBV4-1 with TRBJ1-1; TRBD1 aligns across 7 bases. Germline CDR1 reads MGHRA; CDR2 reads YSYEKL. J was trimmed by 6 bases and V by 3 bases; bases with no gene match: 7. This CDR3 has 14 residues. CDR3 in DNA: TGCGCCAGCAGCCAGCTACAGGGGACCTCTGAAGCTTTCTTT. Translation gives CASSQLQGTSEAFF.

J is TRBJ2-4 and V is TRBV29-1, with 8 positions matching TRBD1. Germline assignment: CDR1 SQVTM and CDR2 ANQGSEA. CDR3 length: 14 residues. Trimming cost V 1 base and J 7 bases; bases outside gene matches: 6. CDR3 bases: TGCAGCGTTGAAGGTGGGACAGGACCTAACATTCAGTACTTC. It translates to CSVEGGTGPNIQYF. The full variable domain, rest sourced from reference TRBV29-1 and TRBJ2-4, is SAVISQKPSRDICQRGTSLTIQCQVDSQVTMMFWYRQQPGQSLTLIATANQGSEATYESGFVIDKFPISRPNLTFSTLTVSNMSPEDSSIYLCSVEGGTGPNIQYFGAGTRLSVL.

This clonotype has a single count. The rearrangement uses TRBV4-1 and TRBJ2-7; D gene ambiguous. Germline V lookup: CDR1 MGHRA, CDR2 YSYEKL. The CDR3 loop spans 13 amino acids. Trimming cost V 4 bases and J 2 bases, with 9 bases left between them. CDR3 bases: TGCGCCAGCAGCCGAGACTTTCCCTACGAGCAGTACTTC. This translates into CASSRDFPYEQYF.

In the case of this clonotype: Because it lacks the conserved phenylalanine or tryptophan at the end, this CDR3 is likely a read error. J is TRBJ2-1 and V is TRBV6-1; the match to TRBD1 covers 7 bases. Germline V CDR1 and CDR2: MNHNS, SASEGT. V lost 6 bases and J lost 5; bases outside the gene matches: 10. This CDR3 spans 15 amino acids. The DNA of the CDR3 is TGTGCCAGCAGCCGAGGGGGCGTCGCGGACAATGAGCAGTTCCTC. Translated: CASSRGGVADNEQFL.

The chain employs TRBV20-1 and TRBJ2-2, with 13 bases fitting TRBD2. The CDR3 runs 16 residues. V dropped 1 base and J dropped 8; count of bases not matched to a gene: 7. Germline CDR1 reads DFQATT; CDR2 reads SNEGSKA (reference sequence). CDR3 protein: CSARAGTSGILGELFF. In DNA form, the CDR3 reads TGCAGTGCTAGAGCTGGGACTAGCGGGATTCTAGGGGAGCTGTTTTTT.

The chain uses TRBV15 and TRBJ2-1, with a weak D call TRBD2 (6 bases). The CDR3 spans 14 residues. In germline, CDR1 is LNHNV, CDR2 YYDKDF (reference sequence). Trimming left V 8 bases short and J 4 bases short, with 15 bases between. CDR3 protein: CATGRWGDYNEQFF. In nucleotides, the CDR3 is TGTGCCACCGGGAGGTGGGGAGATTACAATGAGCAGTTCTTC.

The DNA of the CDR3 is TGCAGCGGCGGACAGGCCGCTGACACCGGGGAGCTGTTTTTT. Translated, it gives CSGGQAADTGELFF. The rearrangement uses TRBV29-1 and TRBJ2-2; the match to TRBD1 covers 7 bases. J gave up 3 bases and V 7 bases, and 8 bases lay outside the gene matches. Germline CDR1 and CDR2: SQVTM and ANQGSEA. The CDR3 loop spans 14 amino acids.

The rearrangement links TRBV10-3 to TRBJ2-7; the D gene is possibly TRBD2 (6 bases). Germline CDR1 and CDR2: ENHRY and SYGVKD. This CDR3 comprises 15 residues. Trimming left V 3 bases short and J 2 bases short, with 14 bases between. The CDR3 DNA reads as TGTGCCATCAGTGAATGGGACTCGGGGACCTACGAGCAGTACTTC. Its translation: CAISEWDSGTYEQYF.

J is TRBJ2-5 and V is TRBV9; D is undetermined. V lost 0 bases, J lost 7 bases, and 16 bases lay in between. The germline V gene has CDR1 SGDLS and CDR2 YYNGEE. CDR3 length: 15 amino acids. CDR3 in amino acids: CASSVDESLTGTQYF. The DNA of the CDR3 is TGTGCCAGCAGCGTAGACGAGAGCCTAACGGGGACCCAGTACTTC.

The V gene is TRBV6-1, the J gene TRBJ2-3, with D unclear. Trimming took off 0 bases at V and 4 bases at J, with 20 bases between the two ends. The CDR3 spans 18 residues. Germline CDR1 reads MNHNS; CDR2 reads SASEGT. CDR3 in DNA: TGTGCCAGCAGTGAAGCGATAACCGGTGCGGCCGTGTCAGATACGCAGTATTTT. Protein: CASSEAITGAAVSDTQYF.

This chain uses TRBV4-1 with TRBJ1-3; D is unclear. The CDR3 contains 13 residues. Trimming shortened V by 1 base and J by 2 bases, and 3 bases separated the two germline ends. The germline gives CDR1 MGHRA, CDR2 YSYEKL. Here the CDR3 reads CASSQVAGNTIYF. The CDR3 DNA reads as TGCGCCAGCAGCCAAGTAGCTGGAAACACCATATATTTT.

By its share, this clonotype is large. The chain combines TRBV5-5 with TRBJ1-4, with D unclear. The ends were cut back, 2 bases at V and 5 bases at J, with 7 bases in the middle. The germline V gene encodes CDR1 SGHKS and CDR2 YYEKEE (reference sequence). The CDR3 loop spans 13 amino acids. CDR3: CASSFSGNEKLFF. The CDR3 coding sequence is TGTGCCAGCAGCTTTTCCGGGAATGAAAAACTGTTTTTT.

The V call is TRBV12-3 or TRBV12-4, the J call TRBJ2-7; D call uncertain. The CDR3 runs to 14 residues. The V and J ends lost 4 bases and 0 bases respectively, with 10 bases between them. For the CDR3, the DNA is TGTGCCAGCAGTTGGACGTTCAACTCCTACGAGCAGTACTTC. Its protein product is CASSWTFNSYEQYF.

This sequence joins TRBV7-2 and TRBJ2-5; TRBD2 agrees at 7 bases. This CDR3 comprises 13 residues. V was pared by 3 bases and J by 6 bases, with 4 bases of the junction left unmatched. Germline CDR1 and CDR2: SGHTA and FQGNSA. In nucleotides, the CDR3 is TGTGCCAGCAGCTTTGGGGGGGAGAAGACCCAGTACTTC. Translation gives CASSFGGEKTQYF.

The chain uses TRBV28 and TRBJ1-5; D might be TRBD1 (6 bases). Germline CDR1 reads MDHEN; CDR2 reads SYDVKM. This CDR3 spans 15 amino acids. Trimming removed 3 bases from V and 4 bases from J, with 13 bases in between. CDR3 sequence reads: CASSFLVQGNQPQHF. The CDR3 coding sequence is TGTGCCAGCAGTTTTCTGGTACAGGGAAATCAGCCCCAGCATTTT.

A few counts support this clonotype. The V gene is TRBV20-1, the J gene TRBJ2-5; D uncertain. CDR1 is DFQATT and CDR2 is SNEGSKA in the germline V gene (reference sequence). The CDR3 has 10 amino acids. The V and J ends lost 3 bases and 5 bases respectively, with 4 bases between them. The CDR3 region has the DNA TGCAGTGCTAGTATGGAGACCCAGTACTTC. Its translation: CSASMETQYF.

This clonotype has more than one count but fewer than ten. J is TRBJ2-3 and V is TRBV20-1, with D maybe TRBD2 (6 bases). The germline V gene encodes CDR1 DFQATT and CDR2 SNEGSKA (reference sequence). The length of the CDR3 is 15 residues. Trimming stripped 2 bases from V and 0 bases from J, with 12 bases between. This CDR3 is CSARNPAGSTDTQYF. The CDR3 DNA is TGCAGTGCTAGAAATCCGGCGGGGAGCACAGATACGCAGTATTTT.

The chain joins TRBV10-1 to TRBJ1-5, with 9 positions matching TRBD1. The CDR3 runs 19 residues. Germline loops: CDR1 WNHNN, CDR2 SYGVQD (reference sequence). With 2 bases clipped from V and 0 bases from J, the junction kept 11 bases outside the gene matches. In DNA, the CDR3 is TGCGCCAGCAGTGAGCAGGACACCGGGACAGGGTATAGCAATCAGCCCCAGCATTTT. It translates to CASSEQDTGTGYSNQPQHF.